Sequencing of this T cell receptor (beta chain) was carried out in a study of blood T cell repertoires in COVID-19. Study as a whole: Acute-phase and convalescent COVID-19 samples originated in the United States, Italy and Spain.

The V gene's germline CDR1 is SQVTM and CDR2 ANQGSEA. V shed 7 bases and J 9 bases; nucleotides not matched to a gene: 6. The CDR3 loop spans 11 amino acids. The data were produced by immunoSEQ multiplex PCR, yet TCRdb's version contains in-frame clones alone and is incomplete. The sample lists 75,000 to 100,000 clones; roughly 88% were seen once. Sample: peripheral blood. This clonotype was sampled from a man aged 70-80 years with acute or convalescent COVID-19. This chain connects TRBV29-1 to TRBJ2-1; 7 nucleotides line up with TRBD1. The CDR3 loop is CSAHRGSEQFF. In nucleotides, the CDR3 is TGCAGCGCCCACAGGGGCAGTGAGCAGTTCTTC.